Each of the 10 T cell receptor beta chains below was sequenced from the same sample in a study of T cell responses to AZD1222 COVID-19 vaccine. Sequencing was performed with immunoSEQ multiplex PCR; in TCRdb, only in-frame clones are kept and a portion is missing. This table holds around 110,000 clones, about 93% found once. The material sequenced was peripheral blood, taken 28 days after the second AZD1222 dose. These TCRs come from an adult who received the AZD1222 COVID-19 vaccine.

This clone was detected a few times. The chain couples TRBV6-2 or TRBV6-3 to TRBJ1-5; 10 nucleotides align to TRBD1. This CDR3 is built from 16 residues. The V segment lost 4 bases and the J segment 7 bases; nucleotides outside the gene matches: 10. The germline gives CDR1 MNHEY, CDR2 SVGEGT. CDR3 amino acids: CASSFLDRGHGQPQHF. The DNA for the CDR3 is TGTGCCAGCAGTTTTCTCGACAGGGGGCACGGACAGCCCCAGCATTTT.

This sequence joins TRBV7-2 and TRBJ2-7, with D possibly matching TRBD1 (6 bases). This CDR3 is built from 14 residues. Deletions cut 2 bases from V and 2 bases from J, with 10 bases between. Germline V gene lookup returns CDR1 SGHTA and CDR2 FQGNSA. The CDR3 sequence is CASSLINRAYEQYF. The CDR3, as DNA: TGTGCCAGCAGCTTAATCAACAGGGCCTACGAGCAGTACTTC.

The chain is built from TRBV2 and TRBJ1-2, with D unclear. Germline loops: CDR1 SNHLY, CDR2 FYNNEI. V gave up 6 bases and J gave up 4 bases, with 15 bases separating them. The CDR3 length is 14 residues. The CDR3 nucleotides are TGTGCCAGCAGGGGGATAGGGCCCAGCTATGGCTACACCTTC. Translating gives CASRGIGPSYGYTF.

The rearrangement joins TRBV2 to TRBJ2-7; no clear D. V gave up 7 bases and J gave up 1 base, with 17 bases separating them. Germline lookup yields CDR1 SNHLY and CDR2 FYNNEI. The CDR3 is 15 residues long. CDR3 DNA: TGTGCCAGCATTGTGTTTCGGCAGGAGTCCTACGAGCAGTACTTC. Translated: CASIVFRQESYEQYF.

This clone has only one observation. The CDR3 sequence: CASSRLVTGNNEQFF. For the CDR3, the DNA is TGTGCCAGCAGCCGGCTCGTGACAGGGAACAATGAGCAGTTCTTC. The V and J genes are TRBV7-2 and TRBJ2-1; 7 bases line up with TRBD1. J gave up 5 bases and V 5 bases, and 9 bases lay outside the gene matches. Germline V gives CDR1 SGHTA, CDR2 FQGNSA. CDR3 length: 15 amino acids.

The gene calls are TRBV21-1 and TRBJ2-7; the table calls TRBD2, which could not be checked here. TRBV21-1 represents a pseudogene. This CDR3 region has 15 residues. The CDR3 coding sequence is TGTGCCAGCAGCTCTAAAGACGGGTCCTCCTACGAGCAGTACTTC. This encodes CASSSKDGSSYEQYF.

The rearrangement links TRBV18 to TRBJ2-7; D gene unclear. The germline V and J ends were trimmed by 2 bases and 2 bases, with 13 bases remaining between them. From germline, CDR1 is KGHSH and CDR2 LQKENI. The CDR3 has 15 residues. Written as DNA, the CDR3 is TGTGCCAGCTCACCAGGGCAGACCCCCCCCTACGAGCAGTACTTC. Protein: CASSPGQTPPYEQYF.

The CDR3 is CASSINWGRKETQYF. The CDR3 DNA sequence: TGTGCCAGTAGTATAAACTGGGGCAGGAAAGAGACCCAGTACTTC. J is TRBJ2-5 and V is TRBV19, with a tentative D call TRBD1 (5 bases). The V end lost 2 bases, the J end lost 3 bases, and 13 bases lay between the germline ends. The CDR3 sequence is 15 residues long. Germline V CDR1 and CDR2: LNHDA, SQIVND (reference sequence).

This rearrangement joins TRBV12-3 or TRBV12-4 to TRBJ1-5; D is uncertain. V lost 6 bases, J lost 6 bases, and 12 bases lay in between. CDR3 length: 13 residues. CDR3 residues: CASRSGPVQPQHF. CDR3 nucleotides: TGTGCCAGCAGATCCGGGCCCGTTCAGCCCCAGCATTTT.

The chain employs TRBV6-1 and TRBJ1-4; D perhaps matches TRBD1 (5 bases). Germline V gene sequence: CDR1 MNHNS, CDR2 SASEGT. This CDR3 has 15 amino acids. V lost 0 bases, J lost 8 bases, and 13 bases lay in between. The CDR3 DNA is TGTGCCAGCAGTGAAGCACGGCAGGGTGGGGAAAAACTGTTTTTT. This codes for CASSEARQGGEKLFF.